The source of this T cell receptor beta chain is a study of shared clonotypes between healthy human individuals. Study conclusions and caveats: Only blood samples were collected, and tissue repertoires likely differ. Sequencing depth was expected to affect clonotype sharing among donors. Incomplete sequencing of sorted subsets was indicated by rarefaction despite large depth.

There are 14 residues in the CDR3. Trimming removed 8 bases at V and 2 bases at J, with 14 bases between. CDR1 and CDR2 from the germline V gene are SEHNR and FQNEAQ (reference sequence). Only in-frame clones appear in the TCRdb table, and some are missing; sequencing was by immunoSEQ multiplex PCR. The table lists approximately 1.9 million clones, approximately 92% of them singletons, with more than 1.5% in the top ten. The sample holds one count of this clone. What it binds is unknown. CD45RO-negative CD8 cells positively selected for CCR7 made up the naive population, which excluded terminally differentiated effector memory CD45RA+ cells.

This TCR derives from a man aged 18 to 29 in good health. Some clones in this sample may be carry-over from other donors' samples. This chain links TRBV7-9 with TRBJ2-3; D uncertain. The material sequenced was naive CD8+ T cells from PBMCs. The CDR3 region is CASSGKGSTDTQYF. CDR3 in DNA: TGTGCCAGCTCCGGAAAAGGTTCCACAGATACGCAGTATTTT. Looking up the rest from reference TRBV7-9 and TRBJ2-3 gives the full variable domain: DTGVSQNPRHKITKRGQNVTFRCDPISEHNRLYWYRQTLGQGPEFLTYFQNEAQLEKSRLLSDRFSAERPKGSFSTLEIQRTEQGDSAMYLCASSGKGSTDTQYFGPGTRLTVL.